This paragraph reports one T cell receptor (beta chain). This entry is derived from a study of blood T cell repertoires in COVID-19. Whole-study context: Sites across the United States, Italy and Spain contributed samples from acute and convalescent COVID-19.

Per the authors' pipeline: Scientists estimated how many nucleated cells there were by amplifying reference gene primers. Sequencing used immunoSEQ multiplex PCR; TCRdb keeps in-frame clones, though not all of them. D and trimming were read from the DNA, whereas the V and J calls and clone size are those reported in that table. Found here are 87,000 or so clones, approximately 88% of them singletons; the top ten hold more than 9.5%. Germline assignment: CDR1 ENHRY and CDR2 SYGVKD. V was clipped by 2 bases and J by 0 bases; unmatched bases: 4. This CDR3 region has 15 residues. The sequencing input was peripheral blood. The V call is TRBV10-3, the J call TRBJ2-7, with 7 bases identical to TRBD1. The origin of this receptor is an older man with acute or convalescent COVID-19. CDR3 in DNA: TGTGCCATCAGTGAGACAGGGGTGCCCTCCTACGAGCAGTACTTC. Encoded protein: CAISETGVPSYEQYF.